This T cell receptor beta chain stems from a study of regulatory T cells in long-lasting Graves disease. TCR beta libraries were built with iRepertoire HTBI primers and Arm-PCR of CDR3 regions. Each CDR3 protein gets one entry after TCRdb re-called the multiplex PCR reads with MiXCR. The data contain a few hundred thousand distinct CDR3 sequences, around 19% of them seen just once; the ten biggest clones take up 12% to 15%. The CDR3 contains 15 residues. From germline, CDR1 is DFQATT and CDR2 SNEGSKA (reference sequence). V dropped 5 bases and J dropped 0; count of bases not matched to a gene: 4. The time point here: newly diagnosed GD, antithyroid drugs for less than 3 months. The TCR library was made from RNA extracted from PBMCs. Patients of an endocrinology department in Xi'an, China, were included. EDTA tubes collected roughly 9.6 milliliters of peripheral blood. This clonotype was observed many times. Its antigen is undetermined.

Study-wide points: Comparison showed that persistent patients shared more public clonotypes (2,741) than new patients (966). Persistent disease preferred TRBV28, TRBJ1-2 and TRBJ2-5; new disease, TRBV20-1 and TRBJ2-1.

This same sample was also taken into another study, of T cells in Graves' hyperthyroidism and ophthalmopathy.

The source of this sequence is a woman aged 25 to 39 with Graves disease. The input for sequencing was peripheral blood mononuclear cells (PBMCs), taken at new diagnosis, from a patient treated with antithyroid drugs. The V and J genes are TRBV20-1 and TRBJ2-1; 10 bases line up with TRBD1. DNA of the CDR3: TGCAGTGCTCGGGACAGGGGAATCTCCTACAATGAGCAGTTCTTC. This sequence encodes CSARDRGISYNEQFF.